This T cell receptor (beta chain) was profiled in a study of monozygotic twins with inflammatory bowel disease. The length of the CDR3 is 18 residues. Germline V gives CDR1 DFQATT, CDR2 SNEGSKA (reference sequence). Researchers used template switching to add UMIs featuring a 6-nucleotide sample barcode. TCRdb derives one entry per CDR3 protein from the 5' RACE reads, leaving out DNA. There are 110,000 to 150,000 distinct CDR3 sequences in the sample, with 1.2% held by the top ten. The rearrangement joins TRBV20-1 to TRBJ2-6; without DNA, the TCRdb call of TRBD1 cannot be checked. Sequencing was performed on blood. This clonotype was obtained from a human donor with ulcerative colitis or Crohn's disease, or a healthy co-twin of an affected twin (not recorded which). The CDR3 region is CSARDPQGAYSGANVLTF.